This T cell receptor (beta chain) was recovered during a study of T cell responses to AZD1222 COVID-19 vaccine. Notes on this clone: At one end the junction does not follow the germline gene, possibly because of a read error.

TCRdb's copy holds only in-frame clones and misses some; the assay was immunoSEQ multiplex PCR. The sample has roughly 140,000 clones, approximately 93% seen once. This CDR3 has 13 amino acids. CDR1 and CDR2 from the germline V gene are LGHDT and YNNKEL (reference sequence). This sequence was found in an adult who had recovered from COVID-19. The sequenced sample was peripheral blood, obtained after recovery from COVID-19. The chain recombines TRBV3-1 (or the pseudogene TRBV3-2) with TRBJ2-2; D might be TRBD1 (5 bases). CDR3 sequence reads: CASRQGVTGELFF. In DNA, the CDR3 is TGTGCCAGCAGGCAAGGGGTGACCGGGGAGCTGTTTTTT.